This T cell receptor beta chain was identified during a study of T cell responses to AZD1222 COVID-19 vaccine. Trimming stripped 5 bases from V and 7 bases from J, with 18 bases between. There are 16 residues in the CDR3. The V gene's germline CDR1 is LNHDA and CDR2 SQIVND (reference sequence). Using immunoSEQ multiplex PCR, the repertoire was profiled, and TCRdb retains in-frame clones only, with some absent. This sample has fewer than 100,000 clones, with 70% to 90% found just once. The chain couples TRBV19 to TRBJ1-6; D is unresolved. The source is an adult who received the AZD1222 COVID-19 vaccine. The source was peripheral blood, collected 28 days after the second AZD1222 dose. This CDR3 reads CASSAPGASPNSPLHF. The CDR3 coding sequence is TGTGCCAGTAGTGCCCCGGGAGCGTCTCCAAATTCACCCCTCCACTTT.